This TCR beta chain was identified during a study of long-term antiretroviral therapy in people with HIV. Overall study results and limits: Clones showing expansion before ART dominated the repertoire at all time points. Records did not include ART adherence, viral resistance or therapy changes. Following ART, diversity rose but still fell short of transplant donor controls.

The assay used was immunoSEQ (version v3.0), run at survey level. The assay was immunoSEQ multiplex PCR, and TCRdb's table has in-frame clones only and misses some. The sample carries tens of thousands of clones, approximately 86% recorded once. HIV-positive participants all received treatment in the United States. The CDR3 runs to 14 residues. The germline V gene has CDR1 SNHLY and CDR2 FYNNEI. V was pared by 3 bases and J by 6 bases, with 4 bases of the junction left unmatched. About this clone itself: Its target is not known.

This clonotype was sampled from a woman between 50 and 59 years old with HIV. The chain employs TRBV2 and TRBJ1-4, with 7 bases lining up with TRBD1. This specimen consisted of unsorted PBMCs, obtained 0.1 years before starting antiretroviral therapy. CDR3 sequence (DNA): TGTGCCAGCAGTGATTCGCAGGGGGATGAAAAACTGTTTTTT. Protein: CASSDSQGDEKLFF. The full variable domain, in which reference TRBV2 and TRBJ1-4 provide the parts outside the CDR3, is EPEVTQTPSHQVTQMGQEVILRCVPISNHLYFYWYRQILGQKVEFLVSFYNNEISEKSEIFDDQFSVERPDGSNFTLKIRSTKLEDSAMYFCASSDSQGDEKLFFGSGTQLSVL.